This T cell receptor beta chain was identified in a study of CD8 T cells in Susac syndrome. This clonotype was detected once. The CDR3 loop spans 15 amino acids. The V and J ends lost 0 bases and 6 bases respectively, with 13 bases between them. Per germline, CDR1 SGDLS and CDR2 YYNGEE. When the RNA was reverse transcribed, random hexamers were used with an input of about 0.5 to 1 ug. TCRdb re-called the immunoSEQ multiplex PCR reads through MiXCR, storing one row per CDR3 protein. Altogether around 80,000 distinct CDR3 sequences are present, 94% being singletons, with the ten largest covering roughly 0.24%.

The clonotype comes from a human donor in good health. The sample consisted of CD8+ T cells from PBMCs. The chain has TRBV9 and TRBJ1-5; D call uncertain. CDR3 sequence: CASSVDGGGIQPQHF. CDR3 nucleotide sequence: TGTGCCAGCAGCGTAGACGGTGGTGGTATTCAGCCCCAGCATTTT.